This TCR beta chain was found in a study of immune cell composition in non-small cell lung cancer. The study, taken as a whole, reports: Dominant in vivo tumour-associated clones were not shown to share tumour-reactive sequences. Tumour TCR-beta clonality showed no significant link to smoking pack-years.

With 5 bases removed from V and 4 bases from J, the gap between germline ends came to 8 bases. From germline, CDR1 is SEHNR and CDR2 FQNEAQ (reference sequence). This CDR3 region has 12 residues. Normal lung was sampled as far from the tumour as possible, at least 3 cm. DNA was extracted from unsorted cell suspensions stored frozen. Concerning this clone: Its specificity is not known.

TCRdb's copy holds only in-frame clones and misses some; the assay was immunoSEQ multiplex PCR. Among several thousand clones listed, approximately 83% were seen once. The sequence was collected from a human donor with non-small cell lung cancer. Sample: non-adjacent lung tissue. The V gene is TRBV7-9, the J gene TRBJ2-5; D call uncertain. CDR3 DNA sequence: TGTGCCAGCAGCACTCCGGGAGAGACCCAGTACTTC. This encodes CASSTPGETQYF. Looking up the rest from reference TRBV7-9 and TRBJ2-5 gives the full variable domain: DTGVSQNPRHKITKRGQNVTFRCDPISEHNRLYWYRQTLGQGPEFLTYFQNEAQLEKSRLLSDRFSAERPKGSFSTLEIQRTEQGDSAMYLCASSTPGETQYFGPGTRLLVL.